The rows below give T cell receptor beta chains drawn from one sample of a study of blood T cell repertoires in COVID-19. Some clones are missing from TCRdb's copy, which holds only in-frame ones; the method was immunoSEQ multiplex PCR. The sample has hundreds of thousands of clones; around nine tenths are singletons. Sequencing was performed on peripheral blood. The source of these receptors is an older woman who had recovered from COVID-19. CDR3s include the opening cysteine and the closing phenylalanine or tryptophan. Fields, in order: J gene, V gene, D gene, clone size, CDR3 DNA, CDR3 protein. The D gene is left open where the match is weak. Some rows have no size entry. The others give once, few or many, or a class for an expanded clone.

TRBJ2-3 | TRBV11-2 | TRBD1 | - | TGTGCCAGCAGCCAAGGACAGGGTAGCACAGATACGCAGTATTTT | CASSQGQGSTDTQYF
TRBJ2-7 | TRBV10-3 | TRBD1 | - | TGTGCCATCAGTGGGACAGGGGGCTACTACGAGCAGTACTTC | CAISGTGGYYEQYF
TRBJ2-1 | TRBV19 | TRBD2 | once | TGTGCCAGTAGAACTAGCGGGGCCACCTCCTACAATGAGCAGTTCTTC | CASRTSGATSYNEQFF
TRBJ1-5 | TRBV6-5 | TRBD1 | - | TGTGCCAGCAGTAAGACAGGGTTTCAGCCCCAGCATTTT | CASSKTGFQPQHF
TRBJ1-2 | TRBV4-1 | - | - | TGCGCCAGCAGCCAAGCAGGGACACTCCCCGCAGGCTATGGCTACACCTTC | CASSQAGTLPAGYGYTF
TRBJ2-1 | TRBV5-1 | - | - | TGCGCCAGCAGCTTGGTCGGGAACTTTTACAATGAGCAGTTCTTC | CASSLVGNFYNEQFF